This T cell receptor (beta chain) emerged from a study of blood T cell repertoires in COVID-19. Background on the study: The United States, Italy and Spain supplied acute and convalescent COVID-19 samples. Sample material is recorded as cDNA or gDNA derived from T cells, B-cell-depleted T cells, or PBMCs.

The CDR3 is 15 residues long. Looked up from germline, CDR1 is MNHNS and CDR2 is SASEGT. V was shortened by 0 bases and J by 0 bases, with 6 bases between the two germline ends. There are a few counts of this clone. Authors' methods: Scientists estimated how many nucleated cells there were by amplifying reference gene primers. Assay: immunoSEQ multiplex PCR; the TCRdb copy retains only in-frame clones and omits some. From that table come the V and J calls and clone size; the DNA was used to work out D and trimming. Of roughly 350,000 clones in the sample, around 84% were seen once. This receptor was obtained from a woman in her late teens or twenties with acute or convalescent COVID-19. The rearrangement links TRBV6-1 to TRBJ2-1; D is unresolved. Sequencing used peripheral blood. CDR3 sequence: CASSEALGSYNEQFF. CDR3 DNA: TGTGCCAGCAGTGAAGCGCTCGGCTCCTACAATGAGCAGTTCTTC.